These 20 T cell receptor beta chains were all obtained from the same sample, sequenced in a study of blood T cell repertoires in COVID-19. The data were produced by immunoSEQ multiplex PCR, yet TCRdb's version contains in-frame clones alone and is incomplete. The sample gives 300,000 to 500,000 clones, approximately 85% of which show up once; 2% to 2.5% is in the top ten. Sequencing used PBMCs or T cells enriched from blood (not recorded which). These receptors were obtained from a woman aged 35 to 49 with acute COVID-19.

This chain uses TRBV13 with TRBJ2-7, with D tentatively TRBD2 (6 bases). CDR3 length: 12 residues. The ends were cut back, 5 bases at V and 4 bases at J, with 9 bases in the middle. Germline-derived CDR1 and CDR2 are PRHDT and FYEKMQ (reference sequence). CDR3 DNA: TGTGCCAGCAGCGGGGACTCGTACGAGCAGTACTTC. It codes for CASSGDSYEQYF.

CDR3 residues: CASSPGVNQPQHF. The CDR3 DNA sequence: TGTGCCAGCAGCCCCGGGGTCAATCAGCCCCAGCATTTT. The gene calls are TRBV7-9 and TRBJ1-5, with D hard to call. Germline loops: CDR1 SEHNR, CDR2 FQNEAQ (reference sequence). This CDR3 has 13 amino acids. Trimming left V 5 bases short and J 3 bases short, with 8 bases between.

V and J are TRBV4-1 and TRBJ2-2; the D is unclear. This CDR3 comprises 18 residues. In germline, CDR1 is MGHRA, CDR2 YSYEKL. V dropped 5 bases and J dropped 0 bases, with 19 bases sitting between them. CDR3 bases: TGCGCCAGCAGCTTAAAATATCCGGCAGACACGAACACCGGGGAGCTGTTTTTT. It specifies CASSLKYPADTNTGELFF.

For this clone: This specimen includes other DNA sequences encoding the same CDR3. The chain uses TRBV12-3 or TRBV12-4 and TRBJ2-7, with D possibly TRBD1 on 5 matching bases. The V and J ends lost 5 bases and 3 bases respectively, with 8 bases between them. The CDR3 is made up of 12 amino acids. The CDR3 nucleotides are TGTGCCAGCAGTCCCGACAGCTACGAGCAGTACTTC. It codes for CASSPDSYEQYF.

The sample holds a few counts of this clone. This sequence joins TRBV5-1 and TRBJ1-4; 7 bases line up with TRBD1. Germline V gene data show CDR1 as SGHRS and CDR2 as YFSETQ. J gave up 8 bases and V 3 bases, and 7 bases lay outside the gene matches. This CDR3 is built from 14 residues. The CDR3 is CASSSGTAKEKLFF. The CDR3 region has the DNA TGCGCCAGCAGCTCCGGGACAGCGAAGGAAAAACTGTTTTTT.

This rearrangement joins TRBV9 to TRBJ1-6; 8 bases agree with TRBD1. Germline V lookup: CDR1 SGDLS, CDR2 YYNGEE. J gave up 10 bases and V 0 bases, and 6 bases lay outside the gene matches. The CDR3 extends over 15 amino acids. The CDR3 bases are TGTGCCAGCAGCGTAGGAGGACAGGGACGCTCACCCCTCCACTTT. It encodes CASSVGGQGRSPLHF.

CDR3 sequence: CASSLEQYGYTF. The CDR3 bases are TGTGCCAGCAGCTTAGAACAGTATGGCTACACCTTC. This chain uses TRBV7-9 with TRBJ1-2; D unresolved. V dropped 1 base and J dropped 5 bases, with 5 bases sitting between them. Germline values: CDR1 SEHNR, CDR2 FQNEAQ (reference sequence). The CDR3 covers 12 residues.

In its sample, this clone was seen once. This sequence joins TRBV7-9 and TRBJ2-7; TRBD1 agrees at 10 bases. This CDR3 contains 16 residues. The germline CDR1 and CDR2 sequences are SEHNR and FQNEAQ (reference sequence). V shed 8 bases, J shed 1 base, and the junction held 11 bases outside the gene matches. CDR3 DNA sequence: TGTGCCAGCCTAGGATCTCCGGGACAGGGGTCCTACGAGCAGTACTTC. This translates into CASLGSPGQGSYEQYF. Full variable domain (missing parts from reference TRBV7-9 and TRBJ2-7): DTGVSQNPRHKITKRGQNVTFRCDPISEHNRLYWYRQTLGQGPEFLTYFQNEAQLEKSRLLSDRFSAERPKGSFSTLEIQRTEQGDSAMYLCASLGSPGQGSYEQYFGPGTRLTVT.

The genes are TRBV24-1 and TRBJ1-2; 8 positions agree with TRBD1. The CDR3 sequence is 18 residues long. The trim removed 5 bases at V and 1 base at J, leaving 14 bases unmatched. CDR1 is KGHDR, CDR2 SFDVKD, per germline. CDR3 sequence: CATSANPAGQAFNYGYTF. CDR3 bases: TGTGCCACCAGTGCTAACCCAGCGGGACAGGCCTTTAACTATGGCTACACCTTC.

This clone was counted between two and nine times. The V and J genes are TRBV4-1 and TRBJ2-5, with 8 bases that match TRBD2. This CDR3 spans 16 amino acids. Germline CDR1 reads MGHRA; CDR2 reads YSYEKL. With V trimmed by 0 bases and J by 5 bases, 8 bases remained unmatched. The CDR3 DNA reads TGCGCCAGCAGCCAAGATCGGGGGGGAATCAGTGAGACCCAGTACTTC. This translates into CASSQDRGGISETQYF.

This chain uses TRBV5-4 with TRBJ1-6; 7 bases match TRBD1. This CDR3 region has 15 residues. Germline CDR1 is SGHNT and CDR2 is YYREEE (reference sequence). Trimming took 0 bases from V and 10 from J; bases not matched to a gene: 7. CDR3 sequence (DNA): TGTGCCAGCAGCTTGGGAGGGGGCGGTAACTCACCCCTCCACTTT. This translates into CASSLGGGGNSPLHF.

The chain has TRBV4-2 and TRBJ1-2, with D possibly TRBD1 on 6 matching bases. There are 14 residues in the CDR3. Germline V CDR1 and CDR2: LGHNA, YNFKEQ. V lost 5 bases to trimming and J lost 5 bases, with 15 bases between them. CDR3 region: CASSVTTGSYGYTF. As DNA, the CDR3 is TGTGCCAGCAGCGTAACGACAGGATCGTATGGCTACACCTTC.

This chain connects TRBV29-1 to TRBJ1-1; D is unresolved. The germline gives CDR1 SQVTM, CDR2 ANQGSEA. The CDR3 is 11 amino acids. Between the trimmed V and J ends, which lost 6 bases and 6 bases, there was a span of 11 bases. The CDR3 DNA reads TGCAGCGTCGTCTTGTATGCTGAAGCTTTCTTT. Encoded protein: CSVVLYAEAFF.

In its sample, this clone was seen a few times. The chain joins TRBV2 to TRBJ1-1; maybe TRBD1 (5 bases). Looked up from germline, CDR1 is SNHLY and CDR2 is FYNNEI. The CDR3 loop spans 12 amino acids. Trimming left V 9 bases short and J 0 bases short, with 8 bases between. The CDR3 is CARTELNTEAFF. CDR3 in DNA: TGTGCCAGGACAGAGTTGAACACTGAAGCTTTCTTT.

Only one count was recorded for this clone. The genes are TRBV11-2 and TRBJ1-1, with TRBD1 as a possible D gene (6 bases). CDR1 and CDR2 (germline): SGHAT, FQNNGV. V gave up 5 bases and J gave up 11 bases, with 18 bases separating them. This CDR3 is built from 13 residues. CDR3: CASSPDSQVVAFF. CDR3 coding DNA: TGTGCCAGCAGCCCGGACAGCCAGGTGGTCGCTTTCTTT.

The chain recombines TRBV7-6 with TRBJ1-1, with D perhaps TRBD1 (6 bases). The CDR3 totals 13 residues. V dropped 0 bases and J dropped 6 bases, with 8 bases sitting between them. Per the germline V gene, CDR1 is SGHVS and CDR2 is FNYEAQ. The CDR3 sequence: CASSLARTAEAFF. CDR3 nucleotides: TGTGCCAGCAGCTTAGCGAGGACAGCTGAAGCTTTCTTT.

The CDR3 protein is CASSSGDLGNTDTQYF. The CDR3 region has the DNA TGTGCCAGCAGCTCGGGAGATCTGGGAAACACAGATACGCAGTATTTT. V and J are TRBV5-4 and TRBJ2-3; D possibly corresponds to TRBD2 (6 bases). Germline loops: CDR1 SGHNT, CDR2 YYREEE (reference sequence). The germline V and J ends were trimmed by 3 bases and 2 bases, with 16 bases remaining between them. This CDR3 region has 16 residues.

The chain employs TRBV4-1 and TRBJ2-7, with 9 positions matching TRBD1. Germline lookup yields CDR1 MGHRA and CDR2 YSYEKL. The CDR3 is 14 residues long. The J segment lost 5 bases and the V segment lost 4 bases, leaving 6 bases of the junction unmatched. Here the CDR3 DNA reads TGCGCCAGCAGCCTCGGACAGGGGTATGACGAGCAGTACTTC. It specifies CASSLGQGYDEQYF.

J is TRBJ2-7 and V is TRBV5-4; 8 bases are shared with TRBD1. V shed 4 bases and J 2 bases; nucleotides not matched to a gene: 2. The germline V gene encodes CDR1 SGHNT and CDR2 YYREEE (reference sequence). The CDR3 totals 13 residues. The CDR3 reads CASSRDRPYEQYF. CDR3 DNA: TGTGCCAGCAGCCGGGACAGGCCCTACGAGCAGTACTTC.

This clone was observed once. This chain joins TRBV5-1 and TRBJ1-1; no reliable D call. The ends were cut back, 0 bases at V and 6 bases at J, with 9 bases in the middle. This CDR3 has 13 residues. Germline loops: CDR1 SGHRS, CDR2 YFSETQ. The CDR3 DNA sequence: TGCGCCAGCAGCTTGGGCCCAGGCGCTGAAGCTTTCTTT. Its protein product is CASSLGPGAEAFF.